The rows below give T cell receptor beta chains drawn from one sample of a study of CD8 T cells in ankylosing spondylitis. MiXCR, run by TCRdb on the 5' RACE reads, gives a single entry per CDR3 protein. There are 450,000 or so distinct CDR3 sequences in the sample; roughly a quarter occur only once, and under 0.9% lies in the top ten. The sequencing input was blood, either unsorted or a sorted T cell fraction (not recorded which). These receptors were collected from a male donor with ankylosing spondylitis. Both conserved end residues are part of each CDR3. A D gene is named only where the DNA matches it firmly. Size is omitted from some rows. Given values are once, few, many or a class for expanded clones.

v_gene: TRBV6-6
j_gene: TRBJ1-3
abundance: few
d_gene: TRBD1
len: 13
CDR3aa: CASSGQGRNTIYF
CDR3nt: TGTGCCAGCAGTGGACAGGGACGGAACACCATATATTTT

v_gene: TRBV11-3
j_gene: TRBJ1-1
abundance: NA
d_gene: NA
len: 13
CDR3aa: CASLGGAHTEAFF
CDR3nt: TGTGCCAGCCTGGGGGGGGCGCACACTGAAGCTTTCTTT

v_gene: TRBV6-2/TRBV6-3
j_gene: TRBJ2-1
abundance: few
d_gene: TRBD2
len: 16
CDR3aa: CASSYSFLAGPNEQFF
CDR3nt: TGTGCCAGCAGTTACTCGTTTCTAGCGGGACCGAATGAGCAGTTCTTC

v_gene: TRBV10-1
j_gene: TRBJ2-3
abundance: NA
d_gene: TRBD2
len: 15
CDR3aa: CASSESLAGADTQYF
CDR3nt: TGCGCCAGCAGTGAATCCCTAGCGGGGGCAGATACGCAGTATTTT

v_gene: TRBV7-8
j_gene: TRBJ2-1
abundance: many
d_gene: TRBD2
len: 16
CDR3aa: CASSLREREKGYEQFF
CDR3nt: TGTGCCAGCAGCTTACGGGAGCGGGAGAAGGGCTATGAGCAGTTCTTC

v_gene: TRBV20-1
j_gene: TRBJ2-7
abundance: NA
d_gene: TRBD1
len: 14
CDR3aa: CSARAGQGLYEQYF
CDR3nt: TGCAGTGCTAGAGCCGGACAGGGGCTCTACGAGCAGTACTTC

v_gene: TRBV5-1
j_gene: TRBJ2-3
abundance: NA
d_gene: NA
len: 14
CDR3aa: CASSFESSVDTQYF
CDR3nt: TGCGCCAGCAGCTTCGAGAGCTCCGTCGATACGCAGTATTTT

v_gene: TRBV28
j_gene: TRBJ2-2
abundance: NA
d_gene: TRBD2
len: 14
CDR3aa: CAIRTSGNTGELFF
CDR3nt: TGTGCCATACGGACTAGCGGGAACACCGGGGAGCTGTTTTTT

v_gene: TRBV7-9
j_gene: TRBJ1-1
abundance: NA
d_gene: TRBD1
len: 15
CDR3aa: CASSLVGQGPDEAFF
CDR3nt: TGTGCCAGCAGCTTAGTGGGACAGGGGCCCGATGAAGCTTTCTTT

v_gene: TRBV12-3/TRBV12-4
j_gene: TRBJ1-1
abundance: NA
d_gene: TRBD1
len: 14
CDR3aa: CASSQGALSTEAFF
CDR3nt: TGTGCCAGCAGTCAGGGGGCGCTTTCAACTGAAGCTTTCTTT

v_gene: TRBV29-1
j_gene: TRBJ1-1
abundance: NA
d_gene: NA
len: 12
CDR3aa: CSAFRDKAEAFF
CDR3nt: TGCAGCGCCTTCCGGGACAAAGCTGAAGCTTTCTTT

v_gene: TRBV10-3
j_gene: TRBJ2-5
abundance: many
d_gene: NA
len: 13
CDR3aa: CAISESREETQYF
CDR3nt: TGTGCCATCAGTGAATCGAGAGAAGAGACCCAGTACTTC

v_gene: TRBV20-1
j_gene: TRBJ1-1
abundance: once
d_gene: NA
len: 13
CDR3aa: CSARDARGGKAFF
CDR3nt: TGCAGTGCTAGAGACGCTCGGGGGGGGAAAGCTTTCTTT

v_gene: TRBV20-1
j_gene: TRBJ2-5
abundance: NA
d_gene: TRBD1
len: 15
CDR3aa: CSAVTGDWYQETQYF
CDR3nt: TGCAGTGCTGTTACAGGGGATTGGTACCAAGAGACCCAGTACTTC

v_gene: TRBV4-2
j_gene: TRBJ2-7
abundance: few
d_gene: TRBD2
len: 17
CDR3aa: CASSRNPGLPTIYEQYF
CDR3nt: TGTGCCAGCAGCCGCAATCCGGGACTACCAACAATTTACGAGCAGTACTTC

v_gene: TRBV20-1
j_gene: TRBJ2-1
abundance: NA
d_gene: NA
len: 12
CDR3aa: CSAETEYNEQFF
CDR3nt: TGCAGTGCGGAGACTGAGTACAATGAGCAGTTCTTC

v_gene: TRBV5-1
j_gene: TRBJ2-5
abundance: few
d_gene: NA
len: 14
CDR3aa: CASSNGVGGETQYF
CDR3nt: TGCGCCAGCAGCAACGGGGTCGGCGGTGAGACCCAGTACTTC

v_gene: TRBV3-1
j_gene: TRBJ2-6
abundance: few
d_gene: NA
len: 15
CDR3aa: CASSPSVSGANVLTF
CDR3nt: TGTGCCAGCAGCCCCTCGGTAAGTGGGGCCAACGTCCTGACTTTC

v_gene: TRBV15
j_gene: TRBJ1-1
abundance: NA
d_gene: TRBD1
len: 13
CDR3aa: CATSRGRTGEAFF
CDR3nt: TGTGCCACCAGCAGGGGACGGACAGGTGAAGCTTTCTTT

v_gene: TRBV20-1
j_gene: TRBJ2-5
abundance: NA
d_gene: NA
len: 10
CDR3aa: CSASRGTQYF
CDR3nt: TGCAGTGCTAGCCGTGGGACCCAGTACTTC

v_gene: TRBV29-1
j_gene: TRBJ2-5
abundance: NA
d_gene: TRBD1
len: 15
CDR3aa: CSVGGQGTLQETQYF
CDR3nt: TGCAGCGTTGGGGGACAGGGGACCTTACAAGAGACCCAGTACTTC

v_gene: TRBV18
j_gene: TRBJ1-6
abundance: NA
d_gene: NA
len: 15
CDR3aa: CASTREAGFNSPLHF
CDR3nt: TGTGCCAGCACAAGGGAAGCAGGGTTTAATTCACCCCTCCACTTT

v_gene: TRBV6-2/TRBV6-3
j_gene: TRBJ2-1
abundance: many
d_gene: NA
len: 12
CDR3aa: CASSYLQAVQFF
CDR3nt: TGTGCCAGCAGTTACCTTCAAGCTGTACAGTTCTTC

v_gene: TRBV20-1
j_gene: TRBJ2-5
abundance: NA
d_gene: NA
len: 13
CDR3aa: CSAPTGPQETQYF
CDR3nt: TGCAGTGCTCCCACAGGACCCCAAGAGACCCAGTACTTC

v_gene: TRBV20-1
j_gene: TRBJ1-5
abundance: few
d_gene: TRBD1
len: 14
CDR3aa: CSANTGGRYQPQHF
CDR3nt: TGCAGTGCCAACACAGGGGGCAGGTATCAGCCCCAGCATTTT

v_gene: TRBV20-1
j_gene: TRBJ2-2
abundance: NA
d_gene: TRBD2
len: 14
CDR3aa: CSATSGLNTGELFF
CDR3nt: TGCAGTGCCACTAGCGGCCTGAACACCGGGGAGCTGTTTTTT

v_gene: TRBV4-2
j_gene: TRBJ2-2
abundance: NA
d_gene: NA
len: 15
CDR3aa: CASSQTTGAIGELFF
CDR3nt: TGTGCCAGCAGCCAAACGACAGGTGCGATCGGGGAGCTGTTTTTT

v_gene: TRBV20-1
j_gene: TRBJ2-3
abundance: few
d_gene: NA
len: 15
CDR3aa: CSARDLLQHIDTQYF
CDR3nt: TGCAGTGCTAGAGATTTGTTACAGCACATCGATACGCAGTATTTT

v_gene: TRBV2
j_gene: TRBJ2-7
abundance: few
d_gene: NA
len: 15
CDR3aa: CASSARDLAYYEQYF
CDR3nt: TGTGCCAGCAGTGCCCGGGATCTAGCTTACTACGAGCAGTACTTC

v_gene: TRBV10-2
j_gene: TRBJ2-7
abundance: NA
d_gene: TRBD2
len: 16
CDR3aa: CASSEQASGSSYEQYF
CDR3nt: TGCGCCAGCAGTGAACAGGCTAGCGGTTCCTCCTACGAGCAGTACTTC

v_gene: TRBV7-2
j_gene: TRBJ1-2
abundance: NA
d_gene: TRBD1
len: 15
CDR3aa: CASSRGQGDNYGYTF
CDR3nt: TGTGCCAGCAGCCGCGGACAGGGTGACAACTATGGCTACACCTTC

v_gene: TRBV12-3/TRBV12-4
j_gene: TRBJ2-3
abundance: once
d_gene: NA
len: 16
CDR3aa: CASSFGAGTNTDTQYF
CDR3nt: TGTGCCAGCAGTTTTGGGGCCGGGACCAACACAGATACGCAGTATTTT

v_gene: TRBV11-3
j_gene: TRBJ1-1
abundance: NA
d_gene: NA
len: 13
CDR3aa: CASSPGRVTEAFF
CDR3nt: TGTGCCAGCAGCCCAGGCCGGGTAACTGAAGCTTTCTTT

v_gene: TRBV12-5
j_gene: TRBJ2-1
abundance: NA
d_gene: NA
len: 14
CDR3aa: CASGLGYDRTEQFF
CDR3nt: TGTGCTAGTGGTTTGGGTTACGACAGGACGGAGCAGTTCTTC

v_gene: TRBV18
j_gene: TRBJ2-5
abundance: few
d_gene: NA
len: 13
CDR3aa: CASSSTRQETQYF
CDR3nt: TGTGCCAGCTCTTCTACTAGGCAAGAGACCCAGTACTTC

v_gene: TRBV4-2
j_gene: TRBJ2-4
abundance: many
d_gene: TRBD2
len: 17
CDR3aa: CASSQEAREVGKNIQYF
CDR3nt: TGTGCCAGCAGCCAAGAGGCGCGGGAGGTGGGCAAAAACATTCAGTACTTC

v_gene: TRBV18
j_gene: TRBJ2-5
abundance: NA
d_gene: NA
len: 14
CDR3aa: CASSPAGNQETQYF
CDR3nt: TGTGCCAGCTCACCAGCAGGGAATCAAGAGACCCAGTACTTC